The present entry profiles one T cell receptor beta chain with its context. The antigen remains undetermined. Preparing the TCRbeta library involved the use of unique molecular identifiers. Each CDR3 protein gets one entry after TCRdb re-called the PCR reads with MiXCR. The repertoire holds 81,000 or so distinct CDR3 sequences, with around 16% as singletons. The data derive from a study of T-cell reconstitution after alpha-beta-depleted transplantation in children. With V trimmed by 7 bases and J by 5 bases, 11 bases remained unmatched. This CDR3 has 13 amino acids. Germline lookup yields CDR1 DFQATT and CDR2 SNEGSKA (reference sequence). Study results and caveats: Fresh T-cell production supplied most of the T-cell counts and diversity seen one year after transplant. Surviving thymic progenitors and recipient T cells were the source of high TCRbeta diversity at day 60 in some patients. Roughly two months post-transplant, alpha-beta T cells reportedly originated from several hundred graft clones that had expanded.

The clonotype originates from a male patient between 2 and 10 years old who had a stem cell transplant for acute lymphoblastic leukemia, so the T cells may come from the graft donor. The sequencing used PBMCs, mostly from graft donor cells, collected 180 days after TCRalphabeta/CD19-depleted stem cell transplant. The J gene is TRBJ2-7, the V gene TRBV20-1; TRBD1 agrees at 7 bases. The CDR3 DNA reads TGCAGTGGAAGGGGGCTGGGGGTCCACGAGCAGTACTTC. It is translated as CSGRGLGVHEQYF.